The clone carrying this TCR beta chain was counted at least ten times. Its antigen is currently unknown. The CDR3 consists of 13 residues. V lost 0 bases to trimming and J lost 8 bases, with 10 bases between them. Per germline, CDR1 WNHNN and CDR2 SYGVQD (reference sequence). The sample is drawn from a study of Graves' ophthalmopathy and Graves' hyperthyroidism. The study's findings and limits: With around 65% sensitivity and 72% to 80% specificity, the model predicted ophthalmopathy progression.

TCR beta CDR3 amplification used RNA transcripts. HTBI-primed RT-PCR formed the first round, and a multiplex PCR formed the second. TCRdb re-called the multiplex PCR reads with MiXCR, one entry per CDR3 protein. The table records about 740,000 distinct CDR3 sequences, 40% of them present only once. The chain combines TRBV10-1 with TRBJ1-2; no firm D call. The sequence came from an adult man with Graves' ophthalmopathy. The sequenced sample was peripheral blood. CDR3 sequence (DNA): TGCGCCAGCAGTGAGTCTACGTCAAGAGGCTACACCTTC. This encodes CASSESTSRGYTF.